These T cell receptor beta chains were read from a single sample in a study of blood T cell repertoires in COVID-19. The table came from immunoSEQ multiplex PCR; TCRdb's copy has only in-frame clones and leaves some out. Here the sample spans some 490,000 clones, roughly nine tenths being singletons. Sequenced: PBMCs or T cells enriched from blood (not recorded which). The source of these receptors is a woman in her sixties who had recovered from COVID-19. Each CDR3 is given with its conserved first and last residue. The D gene is left open where the match is weak. Clone size appears in some rows only: once, few, many, or a class for an expanded clone.

abundance: NA; d_gene: TRBD1; j_gene: TRBJ1-1; v_gene: TRBV4-1; CDR3aa: CASSPGQAKRTEAFF; CDR3nt: TGCGCCAGCAGCCCCGGACAGGCGAAGAGGACTGAAGCTTTCTTT
abundance: NA; d_gene: TRBD1; j_gene: TRBJ1-1; v_gene: TRBV27; CDR3aa: CASRPPGQGNTEAFF; CDR3nt: TGTGCCAGCAGGCCACCGGGACAGGGTAACACTGAAGCTTTCTTT
abundance: NA; d_gene: NA; j_gene: TRBJ2-4; v_gene: TRBV3-1/TRBV3-2; CDR3aa: CASSQILTGKNIQYF; CDR3nt: TGTGCCAGCAGCCAAATTTTGACAGGAAAAAACATTCAGTACTTC
abundance: NA; d_gene: NA; j_gene: TRBJ1-4; v_gene: TRBV5-8; CDR3aa: CASSFRGEGDEKLFF; CDR3nt: TGTGCCAGCAGCTTCAGGGGTGAGGGGGATGAAAAACTGTTTTTT
abundance: NA; d_gene: NA; j_gene: TRBJ2-3; v_gene: TRBV20-1; CDR3aa: CSAGGGDTQYF; CDR3nt: TGCAGTGCCGGAGGTGGAGATACGCAGTATTTT
abundance: NA; d_gene: TRBD2; j_gene: TRBJ2-1; v_gene: TRBV5-4; CDR3aa: CASSSGLGSSNEQFF; CDR3nt: TGTGCCAGCAGCTCGGGACTAGGGTCGAGCAATGAGCAGTTCTTC
abundance: NA; d_gene: NA; j_gene: TRBJ1-1; v_gene: TRBV9; CDR3aa: CASSVGTATEAFF; CDR3nt: TGTGCCAGCAGCGTAGGGACAGCCACTGAAGCTTTCTTT
abundance: NA; d_gene: NA; j_gene: TRBJ2-3; v_gene: TRBV27; CDR3aa: CASSYRGTDTQYF; CDR3nt: TGTGCCAGCAGTTACCGGGGAACAGATACGCAGTATTTT
abundance: NA; d_gene: TRBD2; j_gene: TRBJ2-3; v_gene: TRBV7-2; CDR3aa: CASSIRLAGGGTQYF; CDR3nt: TGTGCCAGCAGCATCCGACTAGCGGGGGGCGGTACGCAGTATTTT
abundance: NA; d_gene: TRBD1; j_gene: TRBJ1-1; v_gene: TRBV3-1/TRBV3-2; CDR3aa: CASSQRGQGNTEAFF; CDR3nt: TGTGCCAGCAGCCAACGGGGACAGGGAAACACTGAAGCTTTCTTT
abundance: NA; d_gene: TRBD1; j_gene: TRBJ1-2; v_gene: TRBV18; CDR3aa: CASSLGQGLGYGYTF; CDR3nt: TGTGCCAGCAGCCTGGGACAGGGGCTTGGGTATGGCTACACCTTC
abundance: NA; d_gene: TRBD1; j_gene: TRBJ1-2; v_gene: TRBV27; CDR3aa: CASSLLADRGNGYTF; CDR3nt: TGTGCCAGCAGTTTACTTGCCGACAGGGGCAATGGCTACACCTTC
abundance: NA; d_gene: NA; j_gene: TRBJ2-3; v_gene: TRBV7-8; CDR3aa: CASSPVGGMGDTQYF; CDR3nt: TGTGCCAGCAGCCCCGTCGGGGGAATGGGCGATACGCAGTATTTT
abundance: NA; d_gene: TRBD1; j_gene: TRBJ2-2; v_gene: TRBV13; CDR3aa: CASNPGQGATGELFF; CDR3nt: TGTGCCAGCAATCCGGGACAGGGGGCCACCGGGGAGCTGTTTTTT
abundance: NA; d_gene: NA; j_gene: TRBJ2-2; v_gene: TRBV6-2/TRBV6-3; CDR3aa: CASSAAPWTGELFF; CDR3nt: TGTGCCAGCAGCGCGGCTCCCTGGACCGGGGAGCTGTTTTTT
abundance: NA; d_gene: TRBD2; j_gene: TRBJ2-2; v_gene: TRBV4-2; CDR3aa: CASSQDGAGGNTGELFF; CDR3nt: TGTGCCAGCAGCCAAGATGGGGCGGGGGGCAACACCGGGGAGCTGTTTTTT
abundance: once; d_gene: NA; j_gene: TRBJ2-1; v_gene: TRBV2; CDR3aa: CASNAGTRTSEQFF; CDR3nt: TGTGCCAGCAACGCAGGTACCCGGACATCTGAGCAGTTCTTC
abundance: few; d_gene: TRBD1; j_gene: TRBJ1-2; v_gene: TRBV5-8; CDR3aa: CASSLAPGGGYTF; CDR3nt: TGTGCCAGCAGCTTGGCCCCAGGGGGCGGCTACACCTTC
abundance: NA; d_gene: NA; j_gene: TRBJ1-3; v_gene: TRBV24-1; CDR3aa: CATSDLSELAALNSGNTIYF; CDR3nt: TGTGCCACCAGTGATTTGAGCGAGTTGGCAGCTTTAAACTCTGGAAACACCATATATTTT
abundance: NA; d_gene: NA; j_gene: TRBJ2-1; v_gene: TRBV2; CDR3aa: CASQRVNEQFF; CDR3nt: TGTGCCAGCCAGCGGGTCAATGAGCAGTTCTTC
abundance: NA; d_gene: NA; j_gene: TRBJ2-2; v_gene: TRBV9; CDR3aa: CASSVTGRELFF; CDR3nt: TGTGCCAGCAGCGTAACCGGTCGGGAGCTGTTTTTT
abundance: NA; d_gene: NA; j_gene: TRBJ2-3; v_gene: TRBV7-2; CDR3aa: CASSITRISTDTQYF; CDR3nt: TGTGCCAGCAGCATTACTCGAATTAGCACAGATACGCAGTATTTT
abundance: NA; d_gene: TRBD1; j_gene: TRBJ1-5; v_gene: TRBV2; CDR3aa: CASSDSGGTNQPQHF; CDR3nt: TGTGCCAGCAGTGACTCAGGGGGCACGAATCAGCCCCAGCATTTT
abundance: once; d_gene: TRBD1; j_gene: TRBJ2-5; v_gene: TRBV24-1; CDR3aa: CATSGNRGKGETQYF; CDR3nt: TGTGCCACCAGTGGCAACAGGGGAAAAGGGGAGACCCAGTACTTC
abundance: NA; d_gene: NA; j_gene: TRBJ1-2; v_gene: TRBV24-1; CDR3aa: CATSDFPNYGYTF; CDR3nt: TGTGCCACCAGTGACTTCCCTAACTATGGCTACACCTTC
abundance: once; d_gene: NA; j_gene: TRBJ2-7; v_gene: TRBV23-1; CDR3aa: CASSQSPSRGSYEQYF; CDR3nt: TGCGCCAGCAGTCAATCCCCTTCTCGAGGATCCTACGAGCAGTACTTC
abundance: NA; d_gene: NA; j_gene: TRBJ1-4; v_gene: TRBV29-1; CDR3aa: CSALLFELEFF; CDR3nt: TGCAGCGCACTTTTGTTCGAGTTAGAGTTTTTT
abundance: NA; d_gene: NA; j_gene: TRBJ1-4; v_gene: TRBV19; CDR3aa: CASSISRATNEKLFF; CDR3nt: TGTGCCAGTAGTATAAGCAGGGCTACTAATGAAAAACTGTTTTTT
abundance: NA; d_gene: NA; j_gene: TRBJ2-7; v_gene: TRBV18; CDR3aa: CASSPGGGVPYEQYF; CDR3nt: TGTGCCAGCTCACCGGGAGGGGGAGTTCCCTACGAGCAGTACTTC
abundance: NA; d_gene: TRBD2; j_gene: TRBJ2-3; v_gene: TRBV5-1; CDR3aa: CASSASGGADTQYF; CDR3nt: TGCGCCAGCAGCGCCAGCGGGGGGGCAGATACGCAGTATTTT
abundance: NA; d_gene: TRBD2; j_gene: TRBJ2-3; v_gene: TRBV10-1; CDR3aa: CASSGSGDIDTQYF; CDR3nt: TGCGCCAGCAGTGGTAGCGGGGATATAGATACGCAGTATTTT
abundance: NA; d_gene: NA; j_gene: TRBJ2-5; v_gene: TRBV11-2; CDR3aa: CASSPGRLPGGETQYF; CDR3nt: TGTGCCAGCAGCCCTGGTAGACTACCCGGGGGAGAGACCCAGTACTTC
abundance: NA; d_gene: NA; j_gene: TRBJ1-3; v_gene: TRBV5-1; CDR3aa: CASSLAVSGNTIYF; CDR3nt: TGCGCCAGCAGCTTGGCGGTCTCTGGAAACACCATATATTTT